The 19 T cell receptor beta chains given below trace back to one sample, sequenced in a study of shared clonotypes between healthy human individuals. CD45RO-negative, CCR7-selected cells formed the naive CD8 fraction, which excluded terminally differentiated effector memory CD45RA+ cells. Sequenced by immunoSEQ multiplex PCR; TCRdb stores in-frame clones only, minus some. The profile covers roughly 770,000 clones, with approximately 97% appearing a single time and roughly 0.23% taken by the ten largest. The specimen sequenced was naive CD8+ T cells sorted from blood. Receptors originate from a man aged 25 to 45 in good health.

The CDR3 reads CASSGRASGVSYNEQFF. Here the CDR3 DNA reads TGTGCCAGCAGTGGTCGGGCTAGCGGGGTTTCCTACAATGAGCAGTTCTTC. This chain joins TRBV6-1 and TRBJ2-1; 9 nucleotides match TRBD2. Trimming took 4 bases from V and 1 from J; bases not matched to a gene: 8. This CDR3 region has 17 residues. CDR1 and CDR2 from the germline V gene are MNHNS and SASEGT.

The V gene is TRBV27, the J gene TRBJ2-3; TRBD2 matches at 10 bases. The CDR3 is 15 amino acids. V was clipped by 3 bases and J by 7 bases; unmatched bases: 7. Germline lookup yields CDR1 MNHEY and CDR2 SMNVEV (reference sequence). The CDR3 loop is CASSLGLASVNTQYF. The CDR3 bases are TGTGCCAGCAGTTTGGGACTAGCGTCCGTCAATACGCAGTATTTT.

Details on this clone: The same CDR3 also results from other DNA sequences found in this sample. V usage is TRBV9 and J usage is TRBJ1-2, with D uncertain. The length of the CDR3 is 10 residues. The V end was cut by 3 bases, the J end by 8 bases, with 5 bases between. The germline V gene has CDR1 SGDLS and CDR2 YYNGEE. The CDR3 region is CASSGNGYTF. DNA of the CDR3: TGTGCCAGCAGCGGGAACGGCTACACCTTC.

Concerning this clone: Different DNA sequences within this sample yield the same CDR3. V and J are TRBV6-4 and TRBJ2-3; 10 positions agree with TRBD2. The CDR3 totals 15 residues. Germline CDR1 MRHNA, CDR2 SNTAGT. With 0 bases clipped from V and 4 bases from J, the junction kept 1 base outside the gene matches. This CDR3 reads CASSDSSGRADTQYF. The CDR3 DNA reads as TGTGCCAGCAGTGACTCGAGCGGGAGGGCAGATACGCAGTATTTT.

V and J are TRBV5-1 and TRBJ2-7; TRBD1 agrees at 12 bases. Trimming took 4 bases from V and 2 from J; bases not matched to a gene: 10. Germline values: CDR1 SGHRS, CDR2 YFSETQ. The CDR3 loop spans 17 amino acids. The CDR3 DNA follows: TGCGCCAGCAGCCTGGGGACAGGGGGCCAGATTACCTACGAGCAGTACTTC. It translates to CASSLGTGGQITYEQYF.

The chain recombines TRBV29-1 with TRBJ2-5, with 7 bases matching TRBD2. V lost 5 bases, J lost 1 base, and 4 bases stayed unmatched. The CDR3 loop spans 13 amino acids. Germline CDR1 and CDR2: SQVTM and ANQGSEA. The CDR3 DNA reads TGCAGCGTTCTATGGGGGGGCCAAGAGACCCAGTACTTC. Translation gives CSVLWGGQETQYF.

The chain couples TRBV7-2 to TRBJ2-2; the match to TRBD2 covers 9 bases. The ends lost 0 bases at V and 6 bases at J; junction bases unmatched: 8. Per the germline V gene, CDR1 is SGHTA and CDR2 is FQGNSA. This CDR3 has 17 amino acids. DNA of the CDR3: TGTGCCAGCAGCTTAGCCCTTAGCGGGAGAAGAGCCGGGGAGCTGTTTTTT. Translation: CASSLALSGRRAGELFF.

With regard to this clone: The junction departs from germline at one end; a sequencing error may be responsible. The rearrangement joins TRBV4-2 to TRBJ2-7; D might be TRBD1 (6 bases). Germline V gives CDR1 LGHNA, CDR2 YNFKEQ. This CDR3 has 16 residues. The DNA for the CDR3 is TGTGCCAGCAGCCAAGATTTGCTGGGGGCCTCCCACGAGCAGTACTTC. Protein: CASSQDLLGASHEQYF.

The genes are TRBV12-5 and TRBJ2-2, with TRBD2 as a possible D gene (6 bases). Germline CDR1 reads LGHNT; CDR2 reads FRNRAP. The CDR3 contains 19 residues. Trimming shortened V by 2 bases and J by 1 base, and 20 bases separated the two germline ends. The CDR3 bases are TGTGCTAGTGGTTTGTCGCCGAGGGCGGGGATTGGGAACACCGGGGAGCTGTTTTTT. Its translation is CASGLSPRAGIGNTGELFF. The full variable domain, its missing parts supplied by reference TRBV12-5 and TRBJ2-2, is DARVTQTPRHKVTEMGQEVTMRCQPILGHNTVFWYRQTMMQGLELLAYFRNRAPLDDSGMPKDRFSAEMPDATLATLKIQPSEPRDSAVYFCASGLSPRAGIGNTGELFFGEGSRLTVL.

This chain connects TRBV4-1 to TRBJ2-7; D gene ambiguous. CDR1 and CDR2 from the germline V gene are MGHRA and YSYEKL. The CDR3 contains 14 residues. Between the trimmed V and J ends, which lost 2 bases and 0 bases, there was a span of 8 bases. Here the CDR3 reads CASSQRPPSYEQYF. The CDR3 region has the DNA TGCGCCAGCAGCCAAAGGCCCCCCTCCTACGAGCAGTACTTC.

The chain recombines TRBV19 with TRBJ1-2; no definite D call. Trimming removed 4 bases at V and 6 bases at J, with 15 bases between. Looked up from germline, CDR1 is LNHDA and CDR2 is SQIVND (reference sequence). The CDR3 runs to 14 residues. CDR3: CASSTRTGLDGYTF. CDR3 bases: TGTGCCAGTAGTACCCGGACGGGGTTGGATGGCTACACCTTC.

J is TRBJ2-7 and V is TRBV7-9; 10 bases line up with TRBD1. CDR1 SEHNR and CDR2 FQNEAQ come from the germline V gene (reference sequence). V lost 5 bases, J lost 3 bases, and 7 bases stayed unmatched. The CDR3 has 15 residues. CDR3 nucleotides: TGTGCCAGCAGCACCAAGACAGGGGGCATCTACGAGCAGTACTTC. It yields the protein CASSTKTGGIYEQYF.

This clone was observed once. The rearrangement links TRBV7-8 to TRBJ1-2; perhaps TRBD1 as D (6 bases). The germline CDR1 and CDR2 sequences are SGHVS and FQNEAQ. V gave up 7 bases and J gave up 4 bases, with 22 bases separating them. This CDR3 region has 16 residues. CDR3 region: CASTPPGQRNLYGYTF. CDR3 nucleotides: TGTGCCAGCACCCCTCCCGGACAGAGAAACCTCTATGGCTACACCTTC.

The CDR3 protein is CASSLDLADPYNEQFF. The CDR3 DNA reads as TGTGCCAGCAGCTTGGATCTAGCGGACCCCTACAATGAGCAGTTCTTC. The chain employs TRBV11-3 and TRBJ2-1; TRBD2 matches 7 bases. This CDR3 region has 16 residues. With V trimmed by 3 bases and J by 2 bases, 7 bases remained unmatched. Looked up from germline, CDR1 is SGHNT and CDR2 is YENEEA.

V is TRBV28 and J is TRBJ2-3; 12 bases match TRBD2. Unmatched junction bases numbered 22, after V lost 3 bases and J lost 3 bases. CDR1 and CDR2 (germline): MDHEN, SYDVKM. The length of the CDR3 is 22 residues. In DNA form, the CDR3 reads TGTGCCAGCAGTTTTCCAGGGGGCGGCCCTAGCGGGAGGGCCGAAAAGACAGATACGCAGTATTTT. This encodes CASSFPGGGPSGRAEKTDTQYF.

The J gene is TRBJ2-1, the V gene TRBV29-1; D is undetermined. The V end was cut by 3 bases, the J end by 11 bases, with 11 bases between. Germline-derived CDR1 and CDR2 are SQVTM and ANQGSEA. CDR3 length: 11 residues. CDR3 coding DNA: TGCAGCGTTGAGGCCGCTGTTCAGCAGTTCTTC. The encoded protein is CSVEAAVQQFF.

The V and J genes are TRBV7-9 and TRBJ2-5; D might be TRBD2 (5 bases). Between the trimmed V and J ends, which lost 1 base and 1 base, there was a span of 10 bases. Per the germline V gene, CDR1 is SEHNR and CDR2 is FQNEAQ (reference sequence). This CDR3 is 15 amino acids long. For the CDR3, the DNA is TGTGCCAGCAGCTTAGTCCTAGCAGGCCAAGAGACCCAGTACTTC. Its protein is CASSLVLAGQETQYF.

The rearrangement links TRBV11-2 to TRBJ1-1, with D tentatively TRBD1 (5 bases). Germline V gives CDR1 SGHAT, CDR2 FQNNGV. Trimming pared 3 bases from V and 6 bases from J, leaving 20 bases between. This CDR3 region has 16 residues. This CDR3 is CASSFSEGLRKAEAFF. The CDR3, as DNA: TGTGCCAGCAGCTTCTCCGAGGGGCTCCGGAAGGCTGAAGCTTTCTTT.

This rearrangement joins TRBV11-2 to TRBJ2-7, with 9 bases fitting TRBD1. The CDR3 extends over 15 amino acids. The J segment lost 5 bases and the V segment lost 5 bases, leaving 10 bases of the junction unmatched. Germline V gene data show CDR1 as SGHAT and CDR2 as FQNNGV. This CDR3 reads CASSPVPGQGHEQYF. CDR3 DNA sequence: TGTGCCAGCAGCCCCGTCCCGGGACAGGGTCACGAGCAGTACTTC.